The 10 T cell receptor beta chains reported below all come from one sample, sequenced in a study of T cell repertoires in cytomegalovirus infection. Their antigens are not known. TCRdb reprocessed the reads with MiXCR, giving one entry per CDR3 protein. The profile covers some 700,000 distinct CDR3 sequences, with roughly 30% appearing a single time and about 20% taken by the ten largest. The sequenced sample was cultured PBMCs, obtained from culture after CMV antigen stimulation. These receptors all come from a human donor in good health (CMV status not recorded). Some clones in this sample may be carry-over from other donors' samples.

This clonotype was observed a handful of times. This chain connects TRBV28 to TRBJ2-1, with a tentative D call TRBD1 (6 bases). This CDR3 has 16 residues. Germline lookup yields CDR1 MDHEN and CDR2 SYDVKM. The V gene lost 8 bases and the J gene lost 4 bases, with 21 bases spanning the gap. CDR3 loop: CASDGLGTPNYNEQFF. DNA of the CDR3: TGTGCCAGCGATGGCCTCGGGACACCCAATTACAATGAGCAGTTCTTC.

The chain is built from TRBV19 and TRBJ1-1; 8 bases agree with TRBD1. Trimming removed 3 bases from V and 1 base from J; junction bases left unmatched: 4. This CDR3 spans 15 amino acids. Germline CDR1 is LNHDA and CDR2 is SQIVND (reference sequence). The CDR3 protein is CASSIGTGKNTEAFF. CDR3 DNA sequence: TGTGCCAGTAGTATTGGGACAGGAAAGAACACTGAAGCTTTCTTT.

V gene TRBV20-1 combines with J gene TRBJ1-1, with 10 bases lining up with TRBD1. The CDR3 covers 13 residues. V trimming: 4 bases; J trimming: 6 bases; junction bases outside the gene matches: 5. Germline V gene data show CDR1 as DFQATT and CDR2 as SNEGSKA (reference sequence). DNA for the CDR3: TGCAGTGCTAACCGGGACAGGGGCCCTGAAGCTTTCTTT. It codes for CSANRDRGPEAFF.

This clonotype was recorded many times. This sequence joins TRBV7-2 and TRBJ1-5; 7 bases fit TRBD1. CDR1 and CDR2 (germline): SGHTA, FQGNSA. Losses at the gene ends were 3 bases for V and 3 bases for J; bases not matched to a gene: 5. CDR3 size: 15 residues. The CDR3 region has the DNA TGTGCCAGCAGCTTGAAGACAGGGCCCAATCAGCCCCAGCATTTT. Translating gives CASSLKTGPNQPQHF.

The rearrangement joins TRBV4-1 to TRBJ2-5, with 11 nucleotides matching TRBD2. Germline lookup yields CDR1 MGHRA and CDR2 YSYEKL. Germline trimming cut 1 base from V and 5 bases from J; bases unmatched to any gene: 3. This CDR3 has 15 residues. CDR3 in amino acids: CASSQVGTSGETQYF. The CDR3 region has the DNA TGCGCCAGCAGCCAAGTGGGGACTAGCGGTGAGACCCAGTACTTC.

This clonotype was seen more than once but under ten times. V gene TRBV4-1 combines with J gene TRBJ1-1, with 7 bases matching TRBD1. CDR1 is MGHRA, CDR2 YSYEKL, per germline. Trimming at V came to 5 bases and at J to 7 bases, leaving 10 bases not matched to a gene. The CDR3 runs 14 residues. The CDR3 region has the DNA TGCGCCAGCAGCAAACCGACAGGGTCCCTTGAAGCTTTCTTT. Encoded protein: CASSKPTGSLEAFF.

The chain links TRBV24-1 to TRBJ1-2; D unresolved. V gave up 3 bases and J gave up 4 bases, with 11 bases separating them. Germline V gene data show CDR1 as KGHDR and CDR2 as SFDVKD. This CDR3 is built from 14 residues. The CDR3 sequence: CATSDRMTGYGYTF. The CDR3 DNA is TGTGCCACCAGTGATAGGATGACGGGCTATGGCTACACCTTC.

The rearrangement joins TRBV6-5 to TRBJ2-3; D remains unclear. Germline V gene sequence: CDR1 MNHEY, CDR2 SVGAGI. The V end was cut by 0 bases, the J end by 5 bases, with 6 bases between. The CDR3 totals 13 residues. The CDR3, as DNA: TGTGCCAGCAGTTACTCACGAAGAGATACGCAGTATTTT. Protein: CASSYSRRDTQYF.

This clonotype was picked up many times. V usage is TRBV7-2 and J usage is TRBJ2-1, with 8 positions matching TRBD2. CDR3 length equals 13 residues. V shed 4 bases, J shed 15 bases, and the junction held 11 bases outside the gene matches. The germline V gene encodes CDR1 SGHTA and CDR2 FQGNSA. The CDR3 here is CASSSRVGGGLFF. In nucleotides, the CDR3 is TGTGCCAGCAGCTCCAGGGTCGGCGGGGGGTTGTTCTTC.

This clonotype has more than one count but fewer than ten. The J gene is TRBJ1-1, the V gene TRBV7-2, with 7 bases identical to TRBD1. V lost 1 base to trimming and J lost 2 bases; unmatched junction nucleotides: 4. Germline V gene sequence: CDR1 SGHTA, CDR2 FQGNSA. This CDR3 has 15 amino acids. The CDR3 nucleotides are TGTGCCAGCAGCTTAGTTAGGGACAGCAACACTGAAGCTTTCTTT. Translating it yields CASSLVRDSNTEAFF. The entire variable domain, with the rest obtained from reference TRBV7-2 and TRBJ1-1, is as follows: GAGVSQSPSNKVTEKGKDVELRCDPISGHTALYWYRQSLGQGLEFLIYFQGNSAPDKSGLPSDRFSAERTGGSVSTLTIQRTQQEDSAVYLCASSLVRDSNTEAFFGQGTRLTVV.